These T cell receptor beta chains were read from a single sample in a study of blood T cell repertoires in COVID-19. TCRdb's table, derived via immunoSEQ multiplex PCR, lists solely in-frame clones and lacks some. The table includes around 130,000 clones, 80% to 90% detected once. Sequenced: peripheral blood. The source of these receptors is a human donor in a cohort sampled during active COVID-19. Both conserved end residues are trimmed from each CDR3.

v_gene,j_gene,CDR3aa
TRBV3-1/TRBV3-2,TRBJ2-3,ASSQEGSADTQY
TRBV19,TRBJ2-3,ASSTGTGGTDTQY
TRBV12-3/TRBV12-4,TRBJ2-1,ASSLFSYNEQF
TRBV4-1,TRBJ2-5,ASSQVPSIGTQY
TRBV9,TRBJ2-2,ASSVATLTGELF
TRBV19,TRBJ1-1,ASSPGGDTEAF
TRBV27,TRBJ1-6,ASSTDGNSPLH
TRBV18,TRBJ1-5,ASSKGQGVQPQH
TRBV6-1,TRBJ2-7,ASSEWAGGSYEQY
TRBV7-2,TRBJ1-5,ASSLYRDSNQPQH
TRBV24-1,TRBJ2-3,ATSVGGAPTDTQY
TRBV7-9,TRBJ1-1,ASSAGTEAGTEAF
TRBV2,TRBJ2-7,ASSTPGTPSYEQY
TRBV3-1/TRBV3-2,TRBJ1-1,ASSQNLANTEAF
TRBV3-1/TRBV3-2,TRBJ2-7,ASSPQGGEQY
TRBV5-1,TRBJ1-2,ASTPSGNYGYT
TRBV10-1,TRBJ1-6,ASRQGQGSPLH
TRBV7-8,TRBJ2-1,ASSPGLAKYNEQF
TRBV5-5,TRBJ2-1,ASSWAASEGF
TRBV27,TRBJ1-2,ASSLGPRGNYGYT
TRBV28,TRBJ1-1,ASRLQDSAEAF
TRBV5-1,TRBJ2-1,ASSLTGQAYNEQF
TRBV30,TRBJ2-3,AWSTGSGGRSRDTQY
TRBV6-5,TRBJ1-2,ASRSPGQGTRGYT
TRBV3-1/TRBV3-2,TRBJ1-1,ASSADGESEAF
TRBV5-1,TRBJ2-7,ASGPGTGGVEQY
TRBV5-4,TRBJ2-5,AARRRGGEETQY
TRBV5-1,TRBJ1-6,ASSLADRNNSPLH
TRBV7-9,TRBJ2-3,ASSHSGTSVNTQY
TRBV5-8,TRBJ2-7,ASSLSLAGYYEQY
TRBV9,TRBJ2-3,ASSVEATSGTDTQY
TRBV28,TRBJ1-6,ASSFGEWNSPLH